This T cell receptor (beta chain) was sequenced for a study of blood T cells in healthy people across ages. The CDR3 covers 12 residues. Deletions cut 3 bases from V and 6 bases from J, with 8 bases between. CDR1 and CDR2 (germline): DFQATT, SNEGSKA (reference sequence). Using a J-beta primer mix together with a sample-barcoded 5' primer, a second PCR was run for roughly 6 to 11 cycles. MiXCR, applied by TCRdb to the 5' RACE reads, yields one record per CDR3 protein. The sample consists of some 940,000 distinct CDR3 sequences, 25% to 35% of them appearing once. This sample also belongs to another study, concerning T cells of mothers and their children.

The chain combines TRBV20-1 with TRBJ1-4; a weak D match, TRBD1 (5 bases). This receptor was obtained from a woman aged 40 to 50 in good health. Sequenced input: blood. This chain's CDR3 is CSASREHEKLFF. The DNA of the CDR3 is TGCAGTGCTAGCAGGGAACATGAAAAACTGTTTTTT.